What follows is one TCR beta chain and its context. Its antigen target is currently unknown. The sample holds no much larger clone one base away, and base qualities are not on file. The CDR3 contains 13 residues, cysteine and phenylalanine counted. The sequence is cut down to CDR3 DNA, 39 bases in frame from base 1. For CDR1 and CDR2, the germline V gene lists SQVTM and ANQGSEA. Here V drops 7 bases and J drops 6 bases, and the junction holds 7 bases not matched to any gene. The library was produced with PCR. The instrument given in TCRdb is Illumina HiSeq 2500. To reduce PCR and sequencing biases, unique molecular identifiers were incorporated into the TCR beta cDNA libraries. Per 1 to 10 million input T cells, roughly 500,000 cDNA molecules were obtained, such that each molecule approximated one T cell. The same protocol used for the earlier healthy control dataset was applied to prepare and sequence the patient libraries. Samples belonging to the same batch were prepared together, multiplexed and sequenced on a shared HiSeq lane. The published analysis was carried out like this. MIGEC was used to process the raw barcoded reads, and molecular identifier groups with only a single read were discarded before consensus assembly and CDR3 extraction. VDJtools was used for post-analysis of the clonotype tables, with diversity normalized by down-sampling every dataset to the smallest sample size. Repertoire overlap clustering matched CDR3 amino acid but not nucleotide sequences to correct batch-related cross-sample contamination. TCRdb reanalyzed the raw reads on its own, using fastp at Q25 for trimming and MiXCR for clone calling, and kept in-frame beta chains. Rows with a matching CDR3 protein are joined into one entry that keeps the most common DNA and genes. V and J calls and clone size were set by TCRdb, not the authors. The sample profile shows more than 450,000 distinct CDR3 sequences; roughly two fifths of them were found once. The ten biggest clones cover 1.7% of the sample.

The sample is drawn from a study of post-analysis software for immune sequencing data (dated by TCRdb to between 2014 and 2016). A note on the overall study: Disease courses on record covered relapsing-remitting, secondary progressive and progressive-relapsing multiple sclerosis, though some patients had no subtype annotation. A subset of samples was prepared in parallel using single-end sample barcoding, then pooled and co-amplified after Illumina adapter ligation. The multiple sclerosis patient repertoires were compared with approximately 11 previously published healthy control repertoires from donors aged 6 to 25 years. Broad study findings and their caveats: The multiple sclerosis patient group was slightly younger than the control group. Patients showed significantly higher frequencies than controls for roughly 5 TRBV segments, among them TRBV5-6, TRBV5-1 and TRBV20-1. Significantly lower normalized Chao1 diversity was found in multiple sclerosis patients than in controls, suggesting substantial peripheral T-cell clonal expansion. Direct clustering with F measure revealed strong co-clustering of samples prepared in the same batch, which led to a batch-effect correction.

To demonstrate the VDJtools post-analysis software, the study profiled TCR beta repertoires from the peripheral blood of around 13 young patients with multiple sclerosis. The patients with multiple sclerosis were children and adolescents between roughly 6 and 17 years of age. The material sequenced was blood. The sequence derives from a girl aged 10 to 17 with multiple sclerosis. The sequence is built from TRBV29-1 and TRBJ2-7; 12 central nucleotides agree with TRBD2. The DNA is as follows: TGCAGCGCACCACTAGCGGGAGGAGGCGAGCAGTACTTC. Translated, it reads CSAPLAGGGEQYF.